This passage covers 29 T cell receptor beta chains from one sample sequenced in a study of OX40 agonist ivuxolimab in advanced cancers. Profiled with immunoSEQ multiplex PCR; TCRdb holds only in-frame clones, not every one. The data contain some 50,000 clones, approximately 90% of them singletons. The starting material was CD4+ or CD8+ T cells sorted from blood, obtained in a trial of the OX40 agonist ivuxolimab. The receptor set was obtained from an adult with an advanced solid tumor such as melanoma, head and neck, liver or kidney cancer.

The rearrangement uses TRBV4-1 and TRBJ1-4, with D perhaps matching TRBD1 (5 bases). The length of the CDR3 is 15 residues. The ends were cut back, 3 bases at V and 8 bases at J, with 16 bases in the middle. Germline lookup yields CDR1 MGHRA and CDR2 YSYEKL. CDR3 amino acids: CASSHIERDREKLFF. In DNA form, the CDR3 reads TGCGCCAGCAGCCACATTGAGAGGGACCGGGAAAAACTGTTTTTT.

The chain has TRBV5-1 and TRBJ2-1; no definite D call. Germline V gene sequence: CDR1 SGHRS, CDR2 YFSETQ. The length of the CDR3 is 13 residues. The V and J ends lost 0 bases and 14 bases respectively, with 15 bases between them. The CDR3 coding sequence is TGCGCCAGCAGCTTGGTTAGGGCGCGAAAGGAGTTCTTC. It codes for CASSLVRARKEFF.

This clone was detected once. The chain carries TRBV9 and TRBJ2-7; tentative D call: TRBD2 (6 bases). V dropped 2 bases and J dropped 3 bases, with 21 bases sitting between them. Looked up from germline, CDR1 is SGDLS and CDR2 is YYNGEE. The CDR3 loop spans 17 amino acids. The CDR3 DNA reads as TGTGCCAGCAGCGTCGGGACTCTACCTCCCCCCTTCTACGAGCAGTACTTC. It specifies CASSVGTLPPPFYEQYF.

The rearrangement uses TRBV6-5 and TRBJ2-7; 8 bases match TRBD1. There are 14 residues in the CDR3. With V trimmed by 0 bases and J by 2 bases, 0 bases remained unmatched. Germline V gene lookup returns CDR1 MNHEY and CDR2 SVGAGI. CDR3 region: CASSYSTGAYEQYF. In DNA, the CDR3 is TGTGCCAGCAGTTACTCGACAGGGGCCTACGAGCAGTACTTC.

This chain links TRBV18 with TRBJ2-7, with 9 bases fitting TRBD1. J gave up 7 bases and V 3 bases, and 7 bases lay outside the gene matches. Germline V gives CDR1 KGHSH, CDR2 LQKENI. This CDR3 region has 14 residues. The CDR3 spells CASSPKGQGSEQYF. In nucleotides, the CDR3 is TGTGCCAGCTCACCGAAGGGACAGGGTTCGGAGCAGTACTTC.

This chain joins TRBV7-9 and TRBJ2-1; no clear D. This CDR3 is built from 15 residues. Germline V gives CDR1 SEHNR, CDR2 FQNEAQ (reference sequence). With 2 bases removed from V and 9 bases from J, the gap between germline ends came to 17 bases. CDR3 nucleotide sequence: TGTGCCAGCAGCTTATCCCCACCCCCGGTTACTGAGCAGTTCTTC. This sequence encodes CASSLSPPPVTEQFF.

This chain connects TRBV10-3 to TRBJ2-5; TRBD2 matches 11 bases. The J call may be mistaken, given a closer DNA end match to TRBJ2-7. The CDR3 contains 15 residues. Germline CDR1 ENHRY, CDR2 SYGVKD. CDR3 DNA: TGTGCCATCAGACCCGGGACTAGCGGAACCTACGAGCAGTACTTC. It translates to CAIRPGTSGTYEQYF.

This chain uses TRBV11-2 with TRBJ2-7; D is perhaps TRBD1 (5 bases). V shed 2 bases and J shed 2 bases, with 10 bases lying between them. Germline loops: CDR1 SGHAT, CDR2 FQNNGV. The CDR3 covers 14 residues. Here the CDR3 DNA reads TGTGCCAGCAGCTTAAGGTTAGGGGCCTACGAGCAGTACTTC. It translates to CASSLRLGAYEQYF.

The chain employs TRBV7-9 and TRBJ1-4, with 7 bases aligning to TRBD1. After removal of 5 bases from V and 5 bases from J, the junction contained 5 bases not matched to a gene. Germline CDR1 SEHNR, CDR2 FQNEAQ (reference sequence). The CDR3 loop spans 14 amino acids. CDR3 amino acids: CASSRGQLNEKLFF. CDR3 nucleotides: TGTGCCAGCAGCCGGGGACAGCTAAATGAAAAACTGTTTTTT.

The rearrangement links TRBV21-1 to TRBJ2-7. TRBV21-1 corresponds to a pseudogene. This CDR3 region has 13 residues. Here the CDR3 DNA reads TGTGCCAGCACTCCCCGACGGCCCTACGAGCAGTACTTC. Protein sequence: CASTPRRPYEQYF.

The chain employs TRBV7-3 and TRBJ2-3, with 9 bases fitting TRBD2. The J segment lost 0 bases and the V segment lost 5 bases, leaving 6 bases of the junction unmatched. The CDR3 is 16 amino acids. Germline V lookup: CDR1 SGHTA, CDR2 FQGTGA. The CDR3 protein is CASSPGLALSTDTQYF. The CDR3 DNA reads TGTGCCAGCAGCCCCGGACTAGCGCTTAGCACAGATACGCAGTATTTT.

The chain links TRBV6-1 to TRBJ1-4; D perhaps matches TRBD1 (6 bases). V lost 5 bases, J lost 8 bases, and 12 bases lay in between. CDR3 length: 13 amino acids. Germline V lookup: CDR1 MNHNS, CDR2 SASEGT. CDR3 sequence (DNA): TGTGCCAGCAGTTCACAGGGCCGGGAAAAACTGTTTTTT. It is translated as CASSSQGREKLFF.

The chain has TRBV15 and TRBJ2-1; 8 bases line up with TRBD2. Germline trimming cut 1 base from V and 6 bases from J; bases unmatched to any gene: 8. In germline, CDR1 is LNHNV, CDR2 YYDKDF (reference sequence). This CDR3 has 16 amino acids. The CDR3 sequence is CATSRGSGSSINEQFF. The CDR3 region has the DNA TGTGCCACCAGCAGAGGAAGCGGGAGTTCGATCAATGAGCAGTTCTTC.

The chain has TRBV5-6 and TRBJ2-1; no definite D call. V lost 0 bases and J 12 bases, leaving 7 bases between the germline ends. The CDR3 loop spans 11 amino acids. Germline V gene lookup returns CDR1 SGHDT and CDR2 YYEEEE. CDR3 amino acids: CASSLGFGQFF. CDR3 sequence (DNA): TGTGCCAGCAGCTTGGGGTTTGGGCAGTTCTTC.

This clone was seen a single time. This chain uses TRBV7-9 with TRBJ2-2; 9 nucleotides line up with TRBD1. V shed 5 bases, J shed 11 bases, and the junction held 15 bases outside the gene matches. CDR3 length: 16 amino acids. In germline, CDR1 is SEHNR, CDR2 FQNEAQ (reference sequence). The CDR3 spells CASSPNPDRGYGELFF. For the CDR3, the DNA is TGTGCCAGCAGCCCAAACCCGGACAGGGGTTACGGAGAGCTGTTTTTT.

This chain links TRBV30 with TRBJ1-5, with 11 bases that match TRBD1. The CDR3 totals 16 residues. CDR1 and CDR2 (germline): GTSNPN, SVGIG (reference sequence). V was clipped by 1 base and J by 2 bases; unmatched bases: 4. As DNA, the CDR3 is TGTGCCTGGAGTGCGGGGACAGGGGGAGGCAATCAGCCCCAGCATTTT. Amino acids: CAWSAGTGGGNQPQHF.

V gene TRBV14 combines with J gene TRBJ2-7; TRBD2 agrees at 11 bases. This CDR3 is 15 amino acids long. Germline loops: CDR1 SGHDN, CDR2 FVKESK. V shed 0 bases, J shed 6 bases, and the junction held 4 bases outside the gene matches. The CDR3 region is CASSQEGSGRGEQYF. In nucleotides, the CDR3 is TGTGCCAGCAGCCAAGAGGGTAGCGGGAGGGGCGAGCAGTACTTC.

The chain uses TRBV4-2 and TRBJ2-3; 9 bases align to TRBD2. In germline, CDR1 is LGHNA, CDR2 YNFKEQ. The CDR3 is 17 amino acids. J was trimmed by 4 bases and V by 5 bases; bases with no gene match: 13. The CDR3 DNA sequence: TGTGCCAGCAGCTTACAGGGTGCGGCGGGAGGGGCAGATACGCAGTATTTT. Translated, it gives CASSLQGAAGGADTQYF.

The chain carries TRBV19 and TRBJ2-5; 7 bases align to TRBD2. This CDR3 region has 13 residues. Germline CDR1 is LNHDA and CDR2 is SQIVND (reference sequence). Unmatched junction bases numbered 7, after V lost 7 bases and J lost 5 bases. CDR3 bases: TGTGCCAGTATGGGGGGGAGTAAGGAGACCCAGTACTTC. Translated: CASMGGSKETQYF.

This chain joins TRBV5-1 and TRBJ2-1; D gene unclear. V lost 7 bases and J lost 5, with 19 bases in between. Germline V CDR1 and CDR2: SGHRS, YFSETQ. There are 15 residues in the CDR3. CDR3 DNA: TGCGCCAGCTGCCGGTTCGAGACGAAAAACAATGAGCAGTTCTTC. Translating it yields CASCRFETKNNEQFF.

The rearrangement links TRBV15 to TRBJ2-5, with 14 bases matching TRBD2. Germline CDR1 LNHNV, CDR2 YYDKDF (reference sequence). V gave up 1 base and J gave up 1 base; unmatched junction bases: 11. The CDR3 sequence is 20 residues long. DNA for the CDR3: TGTGCCACCAGCAGAGGTGTGACTAGCGGGAGGGCCGGGGGCCAAGAGACCCAGTACTTC. It specifies CATSRGVTSGRAGGQETQYF.

This sequence joins TRBV6-6 and TRBJ2-3, with D hard to call. This CDR3 region has 14 residues. V was shortened by 4 bases and J by 1 base, with 9 bases between the two germline ends. Per the germline V gene, CDR1 is MNHNY and CDR2 is SVGAGI (reference sequence). The CDR3, as DNA: TGTGCCAGCAGTTTGGACGGTGGCACAGATACGCAGTATTTT. Protein sequence: CASSLDGGTDTQYF.

The rearrangement links TRBV7-2 to TRBJ2-2, with D perhaps matching TRBD1 (5 bases). The CDR3 runs to 15 residues. Germline V lookup: CDR1 SGHTA, CDR2 FQGNSA. Trimming removed 3 bases from V and 0 bases from J, with 8 bases in between. CDR3 in amino acids: CASSFRGTNTGELFF. CDR3 coding DNA: TGTGCCAGCAGCTTTAGGGGTACGAACACCGGGGAGCTGTTTTTT.

The rearrangement links TRBV7-9 to TRBJ2-7; 10 nucleotides agree with TRBD1. The trim removed 5 bases at V and 3 bases at J, leaving 7 bases unmatched. CDR3 length: 15 residues. Germline lookup yields CDR1 SEHNR and CDR2 FQNEAQ (reference sequence). Here the CDR3 DNA reads TGTGCCAGCAGCCCCGACAGGGGGCTCTACTACGAGCAGTACTTC. This gives the protein CASSPDRGLYYEQYF.

The chain uses TRBV6-5 and TRBJ1-1; 7 nucleotides match TRBD1. Trimming at V came to 6 bases and at J to 1 base, leaving 5 bases not matched to a gene. The CDR3 runs 14 residues. Germline CDR1 reads MNHEY; CDR2 reads SVGAGI. CDR3 in DNA: TGTGCCAGCAGCCGACAGGGTCCGAACACTGAAGCTTTCTTT. This sequence encodes CASSRQGPNTEAFF.

V gene TRBV7-3 combines with J gene TRBJ2-3; 8 bases are shared with TRBD2. Germline CDR1 is SGHTA and CDR2 is FQGTGA. The CDR3 extends over 15 amino acids. With 5 bases clipped from V and 0 bases from J, the junction kept 4 bases outside the gene matches. In DNA form, the CDR3 reads TGTGCCAGCAGCCCGGGAGGGGGGAGCACAGATACGCAGTATTTT. Protein sequence: CASSPGGGSTDTQYF.

This clone was seen just once. This rearrangement joins TRBV7-6 to TRBJ2-5; no clear D. The CDR3 has 12 amino acids. Germline V gives CDR1 SGHVS, CDR2 FNYEAQ. V lost 1 base and J lost 5, with 5 bases in between. Written as DNA, the CDR3 is TGTGCCAGCAGCTTAGGGCGGGAGACCCAGTACTTC. It specifies CASSLGRETQYF. Looking up the rest from reference TRBV7-6 and TRBJ2-5 gives the full variable domain: GAGVSQSPRYKVTKRGQDVALRCDPISGHVSLYWYRQALGQGPEFLTYFNYEAQQDKSGLPNDRFSAERPEGSISTLTIQRTEQRDSAMYRCASSLGRETQYFGPGTRLLVL.

This chain joins TRBV5-4 and TRBJ1-3, with 10 bases identical to TRBD1. J lost 3 bases, V lost 1 base, and 7 bases had no gene match. CDR1 SGHNT and CDR2 YYREEE come from the germline V gene (reference sequence). This CDR3 comprises 17 residues. The CDR3 DNA follows: TGTGCCAGCAGCTTGTCGTCGACAGGGGGCGGTGGAAACACCATATATTTT. Protein: CASSLSSTGGGGNTIYF.

This chain's CDR3 is CASSSLQQGPQETQYF. CDR3 DNA: TGTGCCAGCAGCAGCCTTCAACAGGGCCCCCAGGAGACCCAGTACTTC. The chain links TRBV7-3 to TRBJ2-5; D might be TRBD1 (6 bases). Germline CDR1 and CDR2: SGHTA and FQGTGA. The V end lost 5 bases, the J end lost 5 bases, and 21 bases lay between the germline ends. This CDR3 spans 16 amino acids. The whole variable domain, remainder taken from reference TRBV7-3 and TRBJ2-5, is GAGVSQTPSNKVTEKGKYVELRCDPISGHTALYWYRQSLGQGPEFLIYFQGTGAADDSGLPNDRFFAVRPEGSVSTLKIQRTERGDSAVYLCASSSLQQGPQETQYFGPGTRLLVL.